This TCR beta chain was captured in a study of cytomegalovirus exposure and HLA in healthy donors (dated by TCRdb to the late 2010s). In terms of the full investigation: An earlier analysis of around 600 of the donors reported roughly 300 Gb of sequence data and 120 million or so unique TCR beta sequences from 150 million to 200 million T cells. Along with the roughly 670-subject first cohort, a separate validation cohort of around 110 different subjects was used. Every repertoire in the discovery cohort had been generated on one and the same sequencing platform. Class I and class II HLA loci were covered by the typing at four-digit resolution. The study was designed to test whether signatures of past pathogen exposure could be identified by cataloging public T cell receptors. Rather than drawing on any new phenotypic data, the later analysis identified candidate immune exposures from TCR beta sequences and the way those sequences occurred across donors. The genetic ancestry cluster associated with self-reported Caucasian donors included over 80% of the approximately 400 genotyped donors. Typing coverage differed by locus: A, B, C, DRB1 and DQB1 were typed in roughly 629-630 donors, DQA1 in about 500, DPA1 in approximately 610, and DPB1 in 472. A later analysis re-analyzed previously published TCR beta repertoires from about 600 donors and added high-resolution HLA genotyping to study TCR occurrence patterns. Among roughly 370 genotyped donors of the cohort, an average of roughly 240,000 unique TCR beta nucleotide sequences were sequenced per donor, around 20% of them non-productive. An early release that covered fewer than 800 HLA-typed donors contained approximately 320 gigabases of sequencing data and 85 million to 100 million unique TCR sequences. Donor age, sex, ethnicity and CMV serostatus were compiled together with the repertoire data. Because of strong linkage in the cohort, roughly five DR-DQ haplotypes were treated as single units for association and clustering. In an earlier analysis of about 590 of the donors, high-throughput TCR beta sequencing was used to judge whether each TCR beta V gene segment behaved as functional or pseudogenic. A later genetic analysis took genome-wide SNP genotypes for about 55% of the 666 donors and used that subset as a discovery cohort. The study profiled the T cell repertoires of under 850 subjects by immunosequencing and related them to cytomegalovirus serostatus. To predict cytomegalovirus infection status, the study combined high-throughput TCR immunosequencing, statistical association of individual TCRs with disease status, and machine learning. Results the study describes overall, beyond this receptor: A later analysis found that HLA-associated TCR beta chains were more clonally expanded and had lower generation probabilities than equally common non-associated chains. When HLA alleles, especially DR and DQ, strongly co-occurred, TCR associations were difficult to assign to individual alleles. A later analysis found that most CMV-associated TCR beta chains appeared HLA-restricted, with HLA associations seemingly driven largely by CMV exposure. In a later analysis, several top co-occurrence clusters were reported to appear linked to parvovirus B19, influenza, CMV and Epstein-Barr virus. According to a later genetic analysis, donors in an Asian-associated ancestry cluster had fewer N-insertions in productive TCRs than the roughly 670-donor mean. Only TCR beta chains were sequenced in this cohort, and the absence of alpha or paired-chain data limited detectable features. A further reported finding was that TCR beta sequences accurately predicted the HLA-A and HLA-B alleles for most subjects in the first cohort. Specific HLA alleles were associated with over 15,000 TCR beta sequences at a false discovery rate of 0.05 in a later analysis. In vitro tests confirmed that a few of the cytomegalovirus-associated TCR beta chains recognize cytomegalovirus antigens. V-gene and J-gene trimming of TCR beta chains was associated with a missense DCLRE1C variant in a later genetic analysis, and the association was replicated in an independent cohort. Because HLA typing was unavailable for some donors at each locus, only the typed subset was used in association tests. The only immune exposure information available for the cohort was CMV serostatus. Most TCR sequences were observed very rarely across donors, whereas some public TCRs were present in many individuals. In an earlier analysis of about 600 of the donors, most TCR beta V segments appeared in productive rearrangements about 90% or about 30% of the time, broadly matching IMGT annotations. Presence/absence analyses assumed roughly uniform sequencing depth across donors, an assumption that may not hold. Around 16 rarely observed V segments, including chromosome 9 orphons, were excluded from the earlier analysis of approximately 600 of the donors because counts were too low. The authors suggested that the approach could potentially be generalized to other disease states and immunological phenotypes. Linkage disequilibrium might explain the correlated functional status among segregating V segments, but an unknown experimental factor could not be ruled out. In the study, 164 TCR beta chains were listed as associated with cytomegalovirus. A cluster of highly shared sequence variants was judged likely to represent a technical artifact of the sequencing pipeline. In a later analysis, TCR association rates were found to vary across HLA loci, with the most associated TCRs seen for DRB1 alleles and the fewest for HLA-C alleles. In both the original and validation cohorts, the classifier was reported to diagnose cytomegalovirus status with high specificity and sensitivity. Because the 87-base-pair reads could not distinguish some IMGT-functional V segments, including TRBV6-2 and TRBV6-3, those segments were excluded.

V is cut by 6 bases and J by 4 bases, and the space between the germline ends is 7 bases. Its CDR3 holds 11 amino acids, cysteine through phenylalanine. Just the 33-base CDR3 DNA is kept, in frame starting at base 1. The germline V gene encodes CDR1 MDHEN and CDR2 SYDVKM. Library generation was performed with the immunoSEQ multiplex PCR assay. For the multiplex PCR, a mixture combining 60 forward primers for TCR Vbeta segments and 13 reverse primers for TCR Jbeta segments was used. The CDR3 region of rearranged TCR beta genes was amplified from genomic DNA by a multiplex PCR assay. Amplified TCR beta libraries were sequenced as 87-base-pair reads on the Illumina HiSeq System. As for the authors' bioinformatics: In a later analysis, tens of millions of unique TCR beta chains were counted across the 500 to 850 repertoires, and roughly 11 million of these chains were shared by at least two donors. A nearest-neighbor algorithm error-corrected the raw reads and collapsed the reads into unique sequences, merging closely related sequences to remove PCR and sequencing errors. To assign V, D and J gene segments, CDR3 sequences were aligned to IMGT reference sequences. For a sequence to be retained, a match of at least six nucleotides to both a V gene segment and a J gene segment was required. Rearrangements were called productive when the CDR3 lacked stop codons and stayed in frame with V and J; all others were non-productive. CDR3 was defined according to IMGT convention as the region running from the second conserved V-encoded cysteine to the conserved J-encoded phenylalanine. Sequences without an unambiguous match to a single V gene segment were excluded from the earlier analysis of several hundred of the donors. An earlier analysis of over 450 of the donors classified V segments as functional when productive rearrangements were above 56.7% and as segregating when the standard deviation between donors was above 5%. A statistical classification framework was developed to diagnose cytomegalovirus status using the catalog of TCR beta chain sequences. V and J gene assignment, in a later analysis, came from comparing TCR nucleotide sequences with IMGT/GENE-DB human TR gene sequences. In a later analysis, CDR3 sequences and most-parsimonious VDJ recombination scenarios were assigned using the TCRdist pipeline. In a later analysis, each TCR beta chain was defined by its CDR3 amino acid sequence together with its V-gene family, and reads without a unique V-gene family were excluded. To address suspected cross-contamination and a sequencing artifact, a later analysis removed 450 to 700 highly shared, low-generation-probability nucleotide sequences. In a later analysis, a clonal expansion index for each public chain was calculated from normalized within-repertoire ranks of inferred template counts. A later analysis computed generation probabilities with a VDJ recombination model fitted to out-of-frame rearrangements, and checked the results against IGoR. In a later analysis, hypergeometric tests were used to score TCR-TCR, TCR-HLA and TCR-CMV co-occurrence, with a repertoire-size bias correction applied to TCR pairs. False discovery rates were estimated in a later analysis by permuting HLA or CMV assignments 20 times. In a later analysis, co-occurring TCRs were grouped using DBSCAN, with TCRdist sequence similarity added in when clustering inside HLA-allele-positive subsets. Repertoires with fewer than 30,000 or more than 120,000 public chains, plus five repertoires with anomalous nucleotide sharing, were excluded from co-occurrence clustering. TCRdb took this table from immuneACCESS and kept in-frame rearrangements with V and J called. Such tables lack part of the clones; where checked against another copy, unresolved V genes explain under half of the gap, and the rest is unexplained. V, J and clone size are taken as reported in that table, and D and trimming were inferred from the DNA itself. Here the sample has approximately 290,000 clones; over 70% occur a single time. Approximately 0.3% of the sample rests with the top ten.

The cohort comprised 550 to 700 healthy bone marrow donors. Cohort members were all nominally healthy when sampled, although unrecorded immune exposures were likely present. The donor was CMV seronegative and belonged to the group of around 350 seronegative cohort members. Every donor gave a peripheral blood sample, and the peripheral blood mononuclear cells from that sample were used for TCR beta sequencing. Genomic DNA was extracted from the blood cell samples with the Qiagen DNeasy Blood Extraction Kit. Of note for this clone: It has no known antigen specificity. Base qualities are not at hand, and no much larger clone is one base apart.

The sequence was collected from a girl aged 2 to 10 in good health and CMV-seronegative. Sequencing used PBMCs. The rearranged segments are TRBV28 and TRBJ2-7; TRBD1 is a possible D gene, resting on 5 matching bases. Read as DNA, the sequence is TGTGCCAGCAGGCAGGGTTACGAGCAGTACTTC. Translated, this gives CASRQGYEQYF.